This T cell receptor beta chain was found in a study of beta chain features in type 1 diabetes. Markers CD45RO/CCR7/CD25/CD127/CD95/CD27 served to sort CD4+ naive, central memory, regulatory and stem cell-like memory cells. This clone has a handful of counts. Its target is unknown. General observations from the study: A moderate, significant TCRB CDR3 shortening appeared in type 1 diabetes across four CD4+ subsets. Compared to healthy donors, patients appeared to have naive, central memory and Treg TCRB repertoires that were more alike. Insertions were fewer and deletions more numerous at VDJ junctions in type 1 diabetes patients. The analysis here could not establish whether HLA type shapes TCRB rearrangement.

The germline V gene has CDR1 KGHSH and CDR2 LQKENI. The V end was cut by 2 bases, the J end by 3 bases, with 11 bases between. The length of the CDR3 is 14 residues. All of the isolated RNA was reverse transcribed, so expressed TCRB transcripts were sequenced. The data were produced by immunoSEQ multiplex PCR, yet TCRdb's version contains in-frame clones alone and is incomplete. The table shows over 650,000 clones, with roughly 13% occurring only once. Sequencing was carried out using naive CD4+ T cells from blood. The rearrangement uses TRBV18 and TRBJ2-7; TRBD1 might be the D (6 bases). This TCR was recovered from a man aged 18 to 30 with type 1 diabetes. The CDR3 spells CASSPWTEFYEQYF. CDR3 bases: TGTGCCAGCTCACCATGGACAGAATTCTACGAGCAGTACTTC.